This T cell receptor beta chain derives from a study of preoperative IRX-2 immunotherapy in early breast cancer (dated by TCRdb to about 2019). Library preparation was by the immunoSEQ multiplex PCR assay. The immuneACCESS repertoire file appears here via TCRdb, limited to in-frame rearrangements. These files lack a portion of the clones; in checked studies, under half of the deficit traces to unresolved V genes, and the cause of the others is not known. The sample table holds about 15,000 clones, of which approximately 90% were seen once. Jointly, the top ten make up more than 25% of the sample. V and J are truncated by 6 bases and 2 bases respectively, leaving an intervening sequence of 4 bases. The CDR3 goes from the cysteine to the phenylalanine over 11 residues. Only the CDR3 DNA stays, 33 bases, in frame from base 1. Based on the germline V gene (reference sequence), the CDR1 and CDR2 sequences are MNHEY and SMNVEV.

Turning to this clone: The target of this receptor is not known. It has no much larger one-base neighbor in the sample; base qualities were not kept.

This sample's treatment or condition label indicates: preoperative locoregional IRX-2 cytokine immunotherapy. The samples were obtained from a phase Ib study that tested preoperative, locoregional IRX-2 cytokine immunotherapy designed to prime immune responses. Donors were patients with early-stage breast cancer who received IRX-2 before surgery. This sequence uses TRBV27 and TRBJ1-1, with no reliable assignment of the D segment. This clonotype was sampled from a human donor with breast cancer. This specimen was taken from a patient treated with IRX-2 immunotherapy. At the DNA level, the sequence is TGTGCCAGCAGGCTCAACACTGAAGCTTTCTTT. Translated, it gives CASRLNTEAFF.